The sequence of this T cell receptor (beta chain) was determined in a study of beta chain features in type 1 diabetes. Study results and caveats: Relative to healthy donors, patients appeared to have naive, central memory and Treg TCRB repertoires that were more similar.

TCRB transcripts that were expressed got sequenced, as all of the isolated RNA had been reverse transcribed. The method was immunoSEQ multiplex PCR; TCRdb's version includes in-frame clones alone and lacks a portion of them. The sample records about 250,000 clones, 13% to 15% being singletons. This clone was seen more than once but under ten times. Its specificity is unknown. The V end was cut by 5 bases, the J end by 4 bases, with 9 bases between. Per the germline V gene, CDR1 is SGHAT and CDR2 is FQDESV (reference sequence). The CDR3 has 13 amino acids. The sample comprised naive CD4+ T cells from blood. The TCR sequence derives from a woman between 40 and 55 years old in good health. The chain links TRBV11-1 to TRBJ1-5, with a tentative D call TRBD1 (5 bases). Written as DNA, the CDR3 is TGTGCCAGCAGCCCAGGGTTAAATCAGCCCCAGCATTTT. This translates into CASSPGLNQPQHF.